This record looks at one T cell receptor beta chain sequence and its context. The CDR3 spans 14 residues. Trimming at V came to 4 bases and at J to 2 bases, leaving 3 bases not matched to a gene. Germline V gene data show CDR1 as SGHRS and CDR2 as YFSETQ. Using RNA transcripts as the source, TCR beta CDR3 regions were amplified. First-round RT-PCR of the TCR CDR3 relied on the HTBI primer set. TCRdb reprocessed the multiplex PCR reads via MiXCR and lists one record per CDR3 protein. The sample gives about 400,000 distinct CDR3 sequences, approximately 15% of which show up once; less than 20% is in the top ten. Lactation, pregnancy, other autoimmune disease or uncontrolled infection excluded patients. The sample belongs to a study of T cells in Graves' hyperthyroidism and ophthalmopathy.

The source material was blood. The chain employs TRBV5-1 and TRBJ1-3; TRBD1 matches at 7 bases. The clonotype was recovered from a woman in her 30s with Graves' ophthalmopathy. The CDR3 DNA is TGCGCCAGCAGCAGGGACAGCCCTGGAAACACCATATATTTT. Protein product: CASSRDSPGNTIYF.